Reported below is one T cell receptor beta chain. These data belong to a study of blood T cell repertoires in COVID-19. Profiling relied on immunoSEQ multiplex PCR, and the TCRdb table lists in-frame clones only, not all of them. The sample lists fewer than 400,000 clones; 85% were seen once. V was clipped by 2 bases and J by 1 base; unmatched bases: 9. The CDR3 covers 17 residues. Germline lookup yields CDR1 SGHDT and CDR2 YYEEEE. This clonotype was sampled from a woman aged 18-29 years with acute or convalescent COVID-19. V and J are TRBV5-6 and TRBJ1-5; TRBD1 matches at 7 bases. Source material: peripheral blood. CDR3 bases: TGTGCCAGCAGCTTCAGGGGGGAGGAAGGAAGCAATCAGCCCCAGCATTTT. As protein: CASSFRGEEGSNQPQHF. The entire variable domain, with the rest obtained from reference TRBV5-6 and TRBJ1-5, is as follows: DAGVTQSPTHLIKTRGQQVTLRCSPKSGHDTVSWYQQALGQGPQFIFQYYEEEERQRGNFPDRFSGHQFPNYSSELNVNALLLGDSALYLCASSFRGEEGSNQPQHFGDGTRLSIL.